Below are 11 T cell receptor beta chains sequenced from a single sample in a study of T cell repertoires in cytomegalovirus infection. Via MiXCR, TCRdb re-called the reads, giving one row per CDR3 protein. The table lists 200,000 to 250,000 distinct CDR3 sequences, 35% to 45% of them singletons. The antigens for these receptors are not known. The sample was CD8+ T cells from cultured PBMCs, taken from culture after CMV antigen stimulation. These receptors came from a human donor in good health (CMV status not recorded). Some clones in this sample may be carry-over from other donors' samples.

V gene TRBV7-2 combines with J gene TRBJ2-3; 14 bases map to TRBD2. Trimming at V came to 4 bases and at J to 6 bases, leaving 6 bases not matched to a gene. Germline lookup yields CDR1 SGHTA and CDR2 FQGNSA. The CDR3 has 16 amino acids. The CDR3 loop reads CASSSTSGGEQDTQYF. CDR3 DNA sequence: TGTGCCAGCAGCTCGACTAGCGGGGGGGAACAGGATACGCAGTATTTT.

A few counts support this clonotype. This chain connects TRBV7-9 to TRBJ2-2, with 8 bases lining up with TRBD2. CDR3 length equals 16 residues. The germline gives CDR1 SEHNR, CDR2 FQNEAQ (reference sequence). The CDR3 loop reads CAGRGSGDPNTGELFF. The CDR3 bases are TGTGCAGGACGGGGTAGCGGGGACCCGAACACCGGGGAGCTGTTTTTT.

The chain couples TRBV28 to TRBJ1-1; a weak D match, TRBD1 (6 bases). Germline V CDR1 and CDR2: MDHEN, SYDVKM. The germline V and J ends were trimmed by 5 bases and 6 bases, with 16 bases remaining between them. This CDR3 comprises 14 residues. CDR3 coding DNA: TGTGCCAGCAGTCCACAGGGTCAAGGGGCTGAAGCTTTCTTT. It yields the protein CASSPQGQGAEAFF. The complete variable domain, with remaining parts taken from reference TRBV28 and TRBJ1-1, reads DVKVTQSSRYLVKRTGEKVFLECVQDMDHENMFWYRQDPGLGLRLIYFSYDVKMKEKGDIPEGYSVSREKKERFSLILESASTNQTSMYLCASSPQGQGAEAFFGQGTRLTVV.

This chain links TRBV7-6 with TRBJ2-7; D is perhaps TRBD1 (5 bases). CDR3 length: 15 residues. The V end was cut by 3 bases, the J end by 3 bases, with 15 bases between. Germline values: CDR1 SGHVS, CDR2 FNYEAQ. CDR3: CASSFSQDTFYEQYF. The DNA for the CDR3 is TGTGCCAGCAGCTTCAGCCAGGACACCTTCTACGAGCAGTACTTC.

This clonotype occurred many times. The chain is built from TRBV7-8 and TRBJ2-2; 9 bases are shared with TRBD2. J was trimmed by 0 bases and V by 2 bases; bases with no gene match: 4. The CDR3 loop spans 17 amino acids. Germline CDR1 reads SGHVS; CDR2 reads FQNEAQ. The CDR3 protein is CASSLTSSGANTGELFF. The CDR3 nucleotides are TGTGCCAGCAGCTTAACGTCTAGCGGGGCGAACACCGGGGAGCTGTTTTTT.

The chain has TRBV13 and TRBJ2-2; D possibly uses TRBD1 or TRBD2 (6 bases each). In germline, CDR1 is PRHDT, CDR2 FYEKMQ (reference sequence). Deletions cut 6 bases from V and 4 bases from J, with 18 bases between. The CDR3 consists of 16 residues. The CDR3 sequence is CASRKEGGLATGELFF. The CDR3 DNA reads TGTGCCAGCAGAAAAGAAGGGGGGCTCGCCACCGGGGAGCTGTTTTTT.

The chain employs TRBV29-1 and TRBJ2-7; D is unresolved. Germline CDR1 and CDR2: SQVTM and ANQGSEA. The CDR3 is made up of 11 amino acids. V was shortened by 3 bases and J by 5 bases, with 8 bases between the two germline ends. CDR3 DNA sequence: TGCAGCGTTGACATGGACGACGAGCAGTACTTC. As protein: CSVDMDDEQYF.

The rearrangement links TRBV7-6 to TRBJ2-7, with 13 bases identical to TRBD2. V was pared by 5 bases and J by 3 bases, with 7 bases of the junction left unmatched. The V gene's germline CDR1 is SGHVS and CDR2 FNYEAQ. The CDR3 has 16 residues. The CDR3 here is CASSARTSGSSYEQYF. In DNA, the CDR3 is TGTGCCAGCAGCGCCCGGACTAGCGGGAGCAGCTACGAGCAGTACTTC. The entire variable domain, with the rest obtained from reference TRBV7-6 and TRBJ2-7, is as follows: GAGVSQSPRYKVTKRGQDVALRCDPISGHVSLYWYRQALGQGPEFLTYFNYEAQQDKSGLPNDRFSAERPEGSISTLTIQRTEQRDSAMYRCASSARTSGSSYEQYFGPGTRLTVT.

The chain carries TRBV4-1 and TRBJ2-3; tentative D call: TRBD2 (6 bases). Germline values: CDR1 MGHRA, CDR2 YSYEKL. This CDR3 contains 16 residues. Trimming stripped 0 bases from V and 1 base from J, with 11 bases between. In DNA, the CDR3 is TGCGCCAGCAGCCAAGACGGAGGGCTTCGCACAGATACGCAGTATTTT. Residues: CASSQDGGLRTDTQYF.

This clonotype turned up a few times. The rearrangement links TRBV19 to TRBJ2-1, with D unclear. The CDR3 contains 17 residues. Germline CDR1 LNHDA, CDR2 SQIVND (reference sequence). The germline V and J ends were trimmed by 5 bases and 2 bases, with 19 bases remaining between them. The DNA for the CDR3 is TGTGCCAGTAGTGAGGCCTTCCGATTCCTTACCTACAATGAGCAGTTCTTC. Protein product: CASSEAFRFLTYNEQFF.

The rearrangement links TRBV29-1 to TRBJ2-1; D might be TRBD2 (5 bases). Germline lookup yields CDR1 SQVTM and CDR2 ANQGSEA. The CDR3 is 13 residues long. Trimming left V 4 bases short and J 2 bases short, with 9 bases between. The CDR3: CSVVAGTYNEQFF. The CDR3 nucleotides read TGCAGCGTTGTAGCCGGGACCTACAATGAGCAGTTCTTC.